The clone carrying this T cell receptor beta chain was seen just once. Amplifying from RNA transcripts, the study obtained TCR beta CDR3 regions. First-round RT-PCR used HTBI primers; second-round multiplex PCR followed. From the multiplex PCR reads, TCRdb called clonotypes with MiXCR, one entry per CDR3 protein. In the table there are about 620,000 distinct CDR3 sequences, 20% to 25% of which are singletons. This CDR3 comprises 13 residues. Trimming cost V 5 bases and J 4 bases, with 9 bases left between them. Hyperthyroidism patients were newly diagnosed, under 2 months' duration, aged 18 to 65. This entry belongs to a study of Graves' ophthalmopathy and Graves' hyperthyroidism. Study as a whole: Before any treatment, peripheral blood was taken at the initial diagnosis.

The rearrangement joins TRBV12-3 or TRBV12-4 to TRBJ1-3; D is perhaps TRBD1 (5 bases). Sequenced input: peripheral blood. This receptor was taken from a woman between 18 and 30 years old with stable Graves' hyperthyroidism. Some clones in this sample may be carry-over from other donors' samples. CDR3 sequence reads: CASSRAGGNTIYF. In DNA form, the CDR3 reads TGTGCCAGCAGTCGGGCAGGGGGAAACACCATATATTTT.